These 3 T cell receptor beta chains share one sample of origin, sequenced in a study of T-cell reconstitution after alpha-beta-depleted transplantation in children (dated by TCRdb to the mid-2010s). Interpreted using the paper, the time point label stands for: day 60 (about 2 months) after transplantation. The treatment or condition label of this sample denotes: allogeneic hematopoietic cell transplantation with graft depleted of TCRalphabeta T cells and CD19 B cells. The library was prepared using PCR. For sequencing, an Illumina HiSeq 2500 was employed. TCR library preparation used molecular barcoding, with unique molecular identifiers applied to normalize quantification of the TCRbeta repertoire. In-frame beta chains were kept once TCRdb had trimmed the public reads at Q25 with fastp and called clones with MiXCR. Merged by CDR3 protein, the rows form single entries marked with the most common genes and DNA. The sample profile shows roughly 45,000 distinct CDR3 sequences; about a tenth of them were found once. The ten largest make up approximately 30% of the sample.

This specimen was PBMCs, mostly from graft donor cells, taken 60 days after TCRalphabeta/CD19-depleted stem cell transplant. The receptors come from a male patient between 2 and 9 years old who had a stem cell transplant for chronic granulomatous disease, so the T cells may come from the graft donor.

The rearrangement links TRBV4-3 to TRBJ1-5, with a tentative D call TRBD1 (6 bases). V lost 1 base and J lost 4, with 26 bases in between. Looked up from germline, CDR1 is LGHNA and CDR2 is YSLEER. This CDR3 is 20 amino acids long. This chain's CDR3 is CASSQVWRETPGAPNQPQHF. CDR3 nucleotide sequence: TGCGCCAGCAGCCAAGTGTGGAGGGAGACCCCAGGGGCTCCTAATCAGCCCCAGCATTTT.

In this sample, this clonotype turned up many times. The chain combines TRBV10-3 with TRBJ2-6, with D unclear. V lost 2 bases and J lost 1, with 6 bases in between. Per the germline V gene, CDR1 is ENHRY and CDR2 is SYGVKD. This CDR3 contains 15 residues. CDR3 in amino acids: CAISEHPSGANVLTF. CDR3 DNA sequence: TGTGCCATCAGTGAGCACCCGTCTGGGGCCAACGTCCTGACTTTC.

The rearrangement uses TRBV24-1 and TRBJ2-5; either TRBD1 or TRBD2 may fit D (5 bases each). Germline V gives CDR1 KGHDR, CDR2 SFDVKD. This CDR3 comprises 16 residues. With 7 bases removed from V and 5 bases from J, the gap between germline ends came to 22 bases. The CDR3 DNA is TGTGCCACCAGCGGGGACCCTTGGGGCGATTGGGAGACCCAGTACTTC. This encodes CATSGDPWGDWETQYF.